This T cell receptor beta chain was sequenced in a study of beta chain features in type 1 diabetes. Broader study findings: In all four CD4+ subsets, TCRB CDR3 length was significantly, moderately reduced in type 1 diabetes. Lower insertion and higher deletion counts appeared at VDJ junctions in type 1 diabetes patients. Relative to healthy donors, patients appeared to have naive, central memory and Treg TCRB repertoires that were more similar.

All of the isolated RNA was reverse transcribed, so expressed TCRB transcripts were sequenced. The method was immunoSEQ multiplex PCR; TCRdb's version includes in-frame clones alone and lacks a portion of them. The table records 630,000 or so clones, about an eighth of them present only once. With regard to this clone: Its antigen is unknown.

Germline values: CDR1 LNHDA, CDR2 SQIVND (reference sequence). The CDR3 runs 14 residues. J was trimmed by 14 bases and V by 0 bases; bases with no gene match: 10. This sequence joins TRBV19 and TRBJ2-1, with TRBD1 matching 7 bases. This clonotype was obtained from a man younger than 35 with type 1 diabetes. The sequenced sample consisted of naive CD4+ T cells from blood. The CDR3 protein is CASSIDRRQGIEFF. Here the CDR3 DNA reads TGTGCCAGTAGTATAGATCGAAGACAGGGAATTGAGTTCTTC.